This T cell receptor (beta chain) was captured in a study of Tregs in tolerant kidney transplant recipients. Whole-study findings and limits: For some patients, primers changed over time, blocking nucleotide-level comparison.

J gave up 1 base and V 5 bases, and 2 bases lay outside the gene matches. Germline V CDR1 and CDR2: MDHEN, SYDVKM. The CDR3 consists of 13 residues. Method: immunoSEQ multiplex PCR; TCRdb's copy keeps in-frame clones and lacks some. This table holds around 66,000 clones, approximately 85% found once. A word on this clone: The antigen is unknown.

The material sequenced was Tregs from blood, taken before the transplant. The receptor was isolated from a human donor who received a combined kidney and bone marrow transplant. The chain is built from TRBV28 and TRBJ2-7; 7 bases align to TRBD1. The CDR3 nucleotides read TGTGCCAGCAGTCCCAGGGGGTCCTACGAGCAGTACTTC. This codes for CASSPRGSYEQYF.